This TCR beta chain originates from a study of early T cells in non-severe SARS-CoV-2 infection. Germline CDR1 is SGHNT and CDR2 is YYREEE (reference sequence). The germline V and J ends were trimmed by 0 bases and 3 bases, with 6 bases remaining between them. This CDR3 has 13 amino acids. In TCRdb, the 5' RACE reads were re-called with MiXCR into one record per CDR3 protein. The sample yields about 69,000 distinct CDR3 sequences, approximately 13% seen once. Sequenced sample: whole blood. The rearrangement links TRBV5-4 to TRBJ2-5; D perhaps matches TRBD1 (6 bases). This TCR came from an adult who was a healthcare worker with PCR-confirmed SARS-CoV-2 infection or an uninfected control (not recorded which). CDR3 coding DNA: TGTGCCAGCAGCTTGGACAGGGAAGAGACCCAGTACTTC. It specifies CASSLDREETQYF. Drawing the rest from reference TRBV5-4 and TRBJ2-5, the complete variable domain is ETGVTQSPTHLIKTRGQQVTLRCSSQSGHNTVSWYQQALGQGPQFIFQYYREEENGRGNFPPRFSGLQFPNYSSELNVNALELDDSALYLCASSLDREETQYFGPGTRLLVL.